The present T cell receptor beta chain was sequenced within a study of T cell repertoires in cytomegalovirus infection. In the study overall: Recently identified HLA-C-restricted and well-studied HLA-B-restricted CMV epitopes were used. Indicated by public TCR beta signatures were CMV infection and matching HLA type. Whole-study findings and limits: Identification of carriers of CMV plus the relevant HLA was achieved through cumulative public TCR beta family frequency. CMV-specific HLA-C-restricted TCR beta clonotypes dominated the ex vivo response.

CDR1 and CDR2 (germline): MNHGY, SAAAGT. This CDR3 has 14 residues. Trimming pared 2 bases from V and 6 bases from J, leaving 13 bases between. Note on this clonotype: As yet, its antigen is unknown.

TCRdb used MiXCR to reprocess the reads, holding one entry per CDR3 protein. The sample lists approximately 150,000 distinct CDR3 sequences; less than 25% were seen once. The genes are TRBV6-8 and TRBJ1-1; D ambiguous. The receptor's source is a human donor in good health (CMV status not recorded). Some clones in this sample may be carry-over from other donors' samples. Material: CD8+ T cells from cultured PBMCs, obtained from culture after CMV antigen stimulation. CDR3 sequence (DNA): TGTGCCAGCAGTTACAACGGTCCTCCAGCTGAAGCTTTCTTT. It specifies CASSYNGPPAEAFF.